This T cell receptor (beta chain) was sequenced in a study of CD8 T cells in ankylosing spondylitis. Findings of the study overall: Ankylosing spondylitis blood seemed to carry a telltale TCR beta motif made of roughly 8 highly homologous variants. Some motif variants had been reported before (in reactive arthritis synovial fluid and blood).

Via MiXCR, TCRdb re-called the 5' RACE reads, giving one row per CDR3 protein. The sample includes roughly 490,000 distinct CDR3 sequences, approximately 5% seen only once; the top ten take roughly 3.3%. As regards this clonotype: The antigen remains undetermined.

The sequenced material came from blood, either unsorted or a sorted T cell fraction (not recorded which). This receptor was obtained from a male donor with ankylosing spondylitis.

CDR3 nucleotide sequence: TGCGCCAGCAGTTTCGAGGACAGAGATAATTCACCCCTCCACTTT. Its protein product is CASSFEDRDNSPLHF. The chain is built from TRBV5-1 and TRBJ1-6; D possibly corresponds to TRBD1 (6 bases). Germline V gene lookup returns CDR1 SGHRS and CDR2 YFSETQ. The CDR3 length is 15 residues. V lost 5 bases and J lost 5, with 14 bases in between.